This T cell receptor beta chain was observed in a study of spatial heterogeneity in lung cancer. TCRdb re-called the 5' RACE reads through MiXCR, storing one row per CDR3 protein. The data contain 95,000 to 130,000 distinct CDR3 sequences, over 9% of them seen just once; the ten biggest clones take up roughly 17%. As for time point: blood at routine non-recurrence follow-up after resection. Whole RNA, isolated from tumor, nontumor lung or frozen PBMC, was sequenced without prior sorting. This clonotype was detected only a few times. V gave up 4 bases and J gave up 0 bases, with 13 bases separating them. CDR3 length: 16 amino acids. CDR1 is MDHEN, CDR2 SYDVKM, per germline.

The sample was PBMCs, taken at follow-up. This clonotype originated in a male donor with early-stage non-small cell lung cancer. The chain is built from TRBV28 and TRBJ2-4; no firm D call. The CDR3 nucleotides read TGTGCCAGCAGTTCCCAGCCAACTATAGCCAAAAACATTCAGTACTTC. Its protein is CASSSQPTIAKNIQYF.